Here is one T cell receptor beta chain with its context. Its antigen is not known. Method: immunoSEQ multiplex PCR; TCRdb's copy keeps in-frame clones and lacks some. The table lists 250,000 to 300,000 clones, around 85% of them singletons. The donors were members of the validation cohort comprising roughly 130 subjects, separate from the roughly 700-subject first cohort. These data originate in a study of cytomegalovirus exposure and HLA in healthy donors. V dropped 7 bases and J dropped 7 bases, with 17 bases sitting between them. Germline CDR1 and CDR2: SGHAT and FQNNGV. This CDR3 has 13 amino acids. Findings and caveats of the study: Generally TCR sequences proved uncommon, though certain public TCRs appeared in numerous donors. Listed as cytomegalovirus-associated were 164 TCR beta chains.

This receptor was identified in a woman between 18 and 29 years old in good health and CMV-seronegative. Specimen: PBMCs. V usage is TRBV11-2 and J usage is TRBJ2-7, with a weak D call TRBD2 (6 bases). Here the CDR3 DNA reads TGTGCCAGCACCCCACCGGGAGAAGGGGAGCAGTACTTC. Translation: CASTPPGEGEQYF.